Listed below are T cell receptor beta chains from one sample, sequenced in a study of technical replicates of blood from four donors. The table came from immunoSEQ multiplex PCR; TCRdb's copy has only in-frame clones and leaves some out. Here the sample spans 70,000 to 85,000 clones, about 91% being singletons. The sample was T cells isolated from PBMCs. The receptors derive from a human donor in good health. The CDR3 runs from the conserved cysteine through the conserved F or W. Each record gives: clone size, J gene, V gene, D gene, CDR3 protein, CDR3 DNA. The D gene is left open where the match is weak. Not every row has a clone size; where given, it reads once, few, many or a size class.

>NA|TRBJ2-3|TRBV7-8|TRBD2
CASSPELRTSGDTQYF
TGTGCCAGCAGCCCCGAACTGCGGACTAGCGGGGATACGCAGTATTTT
>once|TRBJ2-1|TRBV29-1|TRBD2
CSVEDPTFHRTSGGAGYNEQFF
TGCAGCGTTGAAGACCCCACCTTTCACCGGACTAGCGGGGGGGCCGGCTACAATGAGCAGTTCTTC
>NA|TRBJ1-4|TRBV7-8|NA
CASSPAEKLFF
TGTGCCAGCAGCCCCGCGGAAAAACTGTTTTTT
>NA|TRBJ1-4|TRBV11-2|NA
CASSLDRGSYEKLFF
TGTGCCAGCAGCTTAGACCGAGGGAGTTATGAAAAACTGTTTTTT
>NA|TRBJ1-2|TRBV11-1|NA
CASSLQGGNYGYTF
TGTGCCAGCAGCCTACAGGGCGGGAACTATGGCTACACCTTC
>NA|TRBJ1-1|TRBV2|TRBD1
CASSEDRVSIGNTEAFF
TGTGCCAGCAGCGAGGACAGGGTGTCAATTGGGAACACTGAAGCTTTCTTT
>NA|TRBJ2-7|TRBV7-8|TRBD1
CASSLAGTVSYEQYF
TGTGCCAGCAGCTTAGCAGGGACAGTGTCCTACGAGCAGTACTTC
>NA|TRBJ2-1|TRBV6-4|TRBD2
CASSATSGDYNEQFF
TGTGCCAGCAGTGCTACTAGCGGGGACTACAATGAGCAGTTCTTC
>NA|TRBJ2-5|TRBV7-9|NA
CASSLAEGRGIKETQYF
TGTGCCAGCAGCTTAGCGGAGGGACGGGGTATCAAAGAGACCCAGTACTTC
>NA|TRBJ2-2|TRBV5-1|NA
CASSRTTGDPTGELFF
TGCGCCAGCAGCCGAACTACAGGAGATCCCACCGGGGAGCTGTTTTTT
>NA|TRBJ2-5|TRBV9|NA
CASSARSLYQETQYF
TGTGCCAGCAGCGCCAGATCGTTATACCAAGAGACCCAGTACTTC
>NA|TRBJ2-1|TRBV25-1|TRBD1
CASSDGQGLQLEQFF
TGTGCCAGCAGTGACGGACAGGGCCTACAGCTTGAGCAGTTCTTC
>once|TRBJ2-1|TRBV7-9|NA
CASTSGLYNEQFF
TGTGCCAGCACCAGCGGACTTTACAATGAGCAGTTCTTC
>NA|TRBJ1-2|TRBV25-1|NA
CASSDAIGGGYTF
TGTGCCAGCAGTGACGCCATAGGGGGTGGCTACACCTTC
>NA|TRBJ1-2|TRBV2|TRBD1
CASRTDRAEGYTF
TGTGCCAGCAGGACGGACAGGGCAGAAGGCTACACCTTC
>NA|TRBJ2-7|TRBV2|NA
CASRGVNSYEQYF
TGTGCCAGCAGGGGCGTTAACTCCTACGAGCAGTACTTC
>NA|TRBJ2-7|TRBV7-9|TRBD2
CASSSGLIPYEQYF
TGTGCCAGCAGCTCGGGACTAATCCCCTACGAGCAGTACTTC
>NA|TRBJ2-7|TRBV9|TRBD1
CASSVVGTGDEQYF
TGTGCCAGCAGCGTAGTTGGGACAGGGGACGAGCAGTACTTC
>NA|TRBJ2-6|TRBV19|TRBD1
CASSPPGQGPSGANVLTF
TGTGCCAGTAGCCCCCCGGGACAGGGACCTTCTGGGGCCAACGTCCTGACTTTC
>once|TRBJ1-5|TRBV6-1|NA
CASSEGAREHF
TGTGCCAGCAGTGAGGGGGCCAGGGAGCATTTT
>once|TRBJ2-7|TRBV27|TRBD2
CASSLRTSGIDEQYF
TGTGCCAGCAGTTTACGGACTAGCGGGATCGACGAGCAGTACTTC
>NA|TRBJ2-7|TRBV4-1|NA
CASSQDRSSYEQYF
TGCGCCAGCAGCCAAGATAGATCCTCCTACGAGCAGTACTTC
>NA|TRBJ2-1|TRBV6-5|TRBD2
CASRHGTMGYNEQFF
TGTGCCAGCAGGCACGGGACTATGGGTTACAATGAGCAGTTCTTC
>NA|TRBJ1-5|TRBV7-9|TRBD1
CASSDQRTGARQPQHF
TGTGCCAGCAGCGATCAAAGGACAGGGGCCAGGCAGCCCCAGCATTTT
>NA|TRBJ1-2|TRBV13|NA
CASSSRDGGLYGYTF
TGTGCCAGCAGCTCGCGGGACGGCGGACTCTATGGCTACACCTTC